The sequence of this TCR beta chain was determined in a study of cytomegalovirus exposure and HLA in healthy donors listed by TCRdb under 2017. Broadly, across the study: According to an earlier analysis of a few hundred of the donors, about 179 million T cells yielded some 110 million unique TCR beta sequences and 276 Gb of sequence data. An early release covering approximately 600 HLA-typed donors comprised about 300 gigabases of sequencing data and around 80 million unique TCR sequences. Of the roughly 390 genotyped donors, approximately 82% fell in the genetic ancestry cluster associated with self-reported Caucasian donors. The aim of the study was to test whether cataloging public T cell receptors could identify signatures of past pathogen exposure. Using immunosequencing, the study profiled T cell repertoires from roughly 650 subjects and related those repertoires to cytomegalovirus serostatus. A separate validation cohort of over 95 different subjects was used in addition to the 666-subject first cohort. To predict cytomegalovirus infection status, the study brought together high-throughput TCR immunosequencing, statistical association of individual TCRs with disease status, and machine learning. A later analysis re-analyzed previously published TCR beta repertoires from 666 donors and added high-resolution HLA genotyping to study TCR occurrence patterns. In the later analysis, no new phenotypic data were used to find candidate immune exposures; instead, reliance was placed on TCR beta sequences and their occurrence across donors. In an earlier analysis of 550 to 700 of the donors, high-throughput TCR beta sequencing was used to judge whether each TCR beta V gene segment behaved as functional or pseudogenic. Donor age, sex, ethnicity and CMV serostatus were collected together with the repertoire data. A later genetic analysis took genome-wide SNP genotypes for about 55% of the roughly 700 donors and used that subset as a discovery cohort. All discovery cohort repertoires had been generated using a single sequencing platform. HLA typing included class I and class II loci at four-digit resolution. Typing coverage differed by locus: A, B, C, DRB1 and DQB1 were typed in roughly 620-630 donors, DQA1 in 522, DPA1 in approximately 600, and DPB1 in roughly 450. A handful of DR-DQ haplotypes were handled as single units for association and clustering because linkage in the cohort was strong. Across under 500 genotyped donors of the cohort, an average of about 200,000 unique TCR beta nucleotide sequences per donor were sequenced, and roughly a sixth of those sequences were non-productive.

Libraries were constructed by the immunoSEQ multiplex PCR assay. For the multiplex PCR, a mixture combining 60 forward primers for TCR Vbeta segments and 13 reverse primers for TCR Jbeta segments was used. The CDR3 region of rearranged TCR beta genes was amplified from genomic DNA with a multiplex PCR assay. Amplified TCR beta libraries were sequenced as 87-base-pair reads on the Illumina HiSeq System. The authors' analysis ran thus. A later analysis counted around 72 million unique TCR beta chains across the 666 repertoires, and roughly 11 million of these chains were shared by at least two donors. Raw reads were error-corrected and collapsed into unique sequences by a nearest-neighbor algorithm in which closely related sequences were merged to remove PCR and sequencing errors. CDR3 sequences were aligned to IMGT reference sequences to assign V, D and J gene segments. For a sequence to be retained, a match of at least six nucleotides to both a V gene segment and a J gene segment was required. A rearrangement was called productive if the CDR3 had no stop codons and remained in frame with V and J, and every other rearrangement was called non-productive. CDR3 was defined according to IMGT convention as the region running from the second conserved V-encoded cysteine to the conserved J-encoded phenylalanine. Sequences without an unambiguous match to a single V gene segment were excluded from the earlier analysis of 450 to 650 of the donors. An earlier analysis of several hundred of the donors called V segments functional above 56.7% productive rearrangements and segregating when the between-donor standard deviation exceeded 5%. A statistical classification framework was developed to diagnose cytomegalovirus status using the catalog of TCR beta chain sequences. A later analysis assigned V and J genes by comparing TCR nucleotide sequences with IMGT/GENE-DB human TR gene sequences. In a later analysis, CDR3 sequences and most-parsimonious VDJ recombination scenarios were assigned using the TCRdist pipeline. In a later analysis, every TCR beta chain was defined by the combination of its CDR3 amino acid sequence and its V-gene family, and reads without a unique V-gene family were dropped. To address suspected cross-contamination and a sequencing artifact, a later analysis removed 550 to 750 highly shared, low-generation-probability nucleotide sequences. In a later analysis, a clonal expansion index for each public chain was calculated from normalized within-repertoire ranks of inferred template counts. Generation probabilities in a later analysis came from a VDJ recombination model fitted to out-of-frame rearrangements, and those results were checked against IGoR. A later analysis scored TCR-TCR, TCR-HLA and TCR-CMV co-occurrence with hypergeometric tests, applying a repertoire-size bias correction to TCR pairs. In a later analysis, false discovery rates were estimated by permuting HLA or CMV assignments 20 times. In a later analysis, co-occurring TCRs were grouped using DBSCAN, with TCRdist sequence similarity added in when clustering inside HLA-allele-positive subsets. Co-occurrence clustering excluded repertoires with fewer than 30,000 or more than 120,000 public chains, plus five with anomalous nucleotide sharing. TCRdb retrieved this table from immuneACCESS and kept in-frame rearrangements only. Not all clones are present; in checked studies, unresolved V genes account for under half, and no reason is known for the remainder. The V and J calls and clone size are taken from that table; D and trimming were inferred from the DNA. This sample lists 110,000 to 150,000 clones; around 80% were detected once. The top ten hold around 3.2% of the sample.

CDR1 GTSNPN and CDR2 SVGIG were looked up in the germline V gene (reference sequence). The CDR3, from cysteine to phenylalanine, totals 14 residues. Only the CDR3 DNA stays, 42 bases, in frame from base 1. V is cut by 0 bases and J by 6 bases, and the space between the germline ends is 13 bases. In regard to this clone: The antigen it binds to is not known. Nothing much larger sits one base from this clone, and base qualities are not available.

The cohort comprised 670 or so healthy bone marrow donors. At the time of sampling, all cohort members were nominally healthy, though unrecorded immune exposures were likely present. The donor tested CMV seronegative and was one of the 352 seronegative cohort members. Each donor provided a peripheral blood sample, and peripheral blood mononuclear cells were used for TCR beta sequencing. Genomic DNA extraction from the blood cell samples was performed with the Qiagen DNeasy Blood Extraction Kit. What the study reported, not specific to this receptor: Some IMGT-functional V segments, including TRBV6-2 and TRBV6-3, could not be told apart with the 87-base-pair reads, so those segments were excluded. Compared with equally common non-associated chains, HLA-associated TCR beta chains in a later analysis were more clonally expanded and had lower generation probabilities. A cluster of highly shared sequence variants was judged likely to represent a technical artifact of the sequencing pipeline. According to a later genetic analysis, donors in an Asian-associated ancestry cluster had fewer N-insertions in productive TCRs than the approximately 650-donor mean. Because HLA typing was unavailable for some donors at each locus, only the typed subset was used in association tests. When HLA alleles, especially DR and DQ, strongly co-occurred, TCR associations were difficult to assign to individual alleles. According to a later analysis, TCR association rates differed among HLA loci, with DRB1 alleles showing the most associated TCRs and HLA-C alleles showing the fewest. Sequencing depth was assumed to be roughly uniform across donors in the presence/absence analyses, though that assumption may not hold. Approximately 18 rarely observed V segments, including chromosome 9 orphons, were excluded from the earlier analysis of a few hundred of the donors because counts were too low. An association between a missense DCLRE1C variant and V-gene and J-gene trimming of TCR beta chains was found in a later genetic analysis and replicated in an independent cohort. The study gave a list of about 170 TCR beta chains associated with cytomegalovirus. The only immune exposure information available for the cohort was CMV serostatus. In a later analysis, more than 15,000 TCR beta sequences were associated with specific HLA alleles at a false discovery rate of 0.05. A further reported finding was that TCR beta sequences accurately predicted the HLA-A and HLA-B alleles for most subjects in the first cohort. In an earlier analysis of several hundred of the donors, most TCR beta V segments were observed in productive rearrangements about 87% or about 30% of the time, broadly matching IMGT annotations. This cohort had only TCR beta chains sequenced, and the lack of alpha or paired-chain data limited which features could be detected. The authors suggested that the approach could potentially be extended to other disease states and immunological phenotypes. A few of the identified cytomegalovirus-associated TCR beta chains were confirmed in vitro to be specific for cytomegalovirus antigens. According to a later analysis, parvovirus B19, influenza, CMV and Epstein-Barr virus appeared linked to several top co-occurrence clusters. The classifier was reported to diagnose cytomegalovirus status with high specificity and sensitivity in both the original cohort and the validation cohort. In a later analysis, most CMV-associated TCR beta chains were found to appear HLA-restricted, with HLA associations seemingly driven largely by CMV exposure. Linkage disequilibrium might explain the correlated functional status among segregating V segments, but an unknown experimental factor could not be ruled out. Across donors, most TCR sequences were observed very rarely, whereas some public TCRs were present in many individuals.

The source material was PBMCs. This TCR came from a female donor in good health and CMV-seronegative. The chain is encoded by TRBV30 joined to TRBJ2-3, with TRBD2 perhaps the D gene, on 6 matching bases. The DNA reads TGTGCCTGGAGTGTACTGGCGGGATTTGATACGCAGTATTTT. The encoded protein is CAWSVLAGFDTQYF. The full variable domain, with segments outside the CDR3 supplied by the reference TRBV30 and TRBJ2-3 proteins, appears as SQTIHQWPATLVQPVGSPLSLECTVEGTSNPNLYWYRQAAGRGLQLLFYSVGIGQISSEVPQNLSASRPQDRQFILSSKKLLLSDSGFYLCAWSVLAGFDTQYFGPGTRLTVL.